What follows are 10 T cell receptor beta chains derived from one specimen sequenced in a study of blood T cell repertoires in COVID-19. Profiled with immunoSEQ multiplex PCR; TCRdb holds only in-frame clones, not every one. The table lists 300,000 to 400,000 clones, around nine tenths of them singletons. Material for sequencing was PBMCs or T cells enriched from blood (not recorded which). These receptors all come from a woman aged 25 to 39 with acute COVID-19.

The rearrangement joins TRBV9 to TRBJ1-5; D uncertain. V lost 2 bases and J 0 bases, leaving 6 bases between the germline ends. The CDR3 sequence is 14 residues long. CDR1 and CDR2 from the germline V gene are SGDLS and YYNGEE. Here the CDR3 reads CASSVGYSNQPQHF. In nucleotides, the CDR3 is TGTGCCAGCAGCGTCGGTTATAGCAATCAGCCCCAGCATTTT.

The chain recombines TRBV9 with TRBJ1-4; the match to TRBD1 covers 7 bases. The CDR3 loop spans 15 amino acids. J lost 0 bases, V lost 4 bases, and 3 bases had no gene match. Germline V gene sequence: CDR1 SGDLS, CDR2 YYNGEE. The CDR3 sequence: CASSPGQATNEKLFF. The CDR3 DNA is TGTGCCAGCAGCCCCGGACAGGCAACTAATGAAAAACTGTTTTTT.

The chain is built from TRBV7-3 and TRBJ2-3; no definite D call. Germline CDR1 SGHTA, CDR2 FQGTGA. The ends were cut back, 3 bases at V and 1 base at J, with 11 bases in the middle. The CDR3 is 15 residues long. CDR3 in DNA: TGTGCCAGCAGCTTTTCCGCCCAGGGCACAGATACGCAGTATTTT. Translation: CASSFSAQGTDTQYF. Drawing the rest from reference TRBV7-3 and TRBJ2-3, the complete variable domain is GAGVSQTPSNKVTEKGKYVELRCDPISGHTALYWYRQSLGQGPEFLIYFQGTGAADDSGLPNDRFFAVRPEGSVSTLKIQRTERGDSAVYLCASSFSAQGTDTQYFGPGTRLTVL.

This chain connects TRBV5-1 to TRBJ2-5, with D maybe TRBD1 (6 bases). The germline CDR1 and CDR2 sequences are SGHRS and YFSETQ. Trimming took off 1 base at V and 0 bases at J, with 7 bases between the two ends. The CDR3 extends over 14 amino acids. The CDR3 sequence: CASSLRGNQETQYF. The CDR3 bases are TGCGCCAGCAGCTTGAGGGGGAACCAAGAGACCCAGTACTTC. Combining the CDR3 with reference TRBV5-1 and TRBJ2-5 gives the whole variable domain KAGVTQTPRYLIKTRGQQVTLSCSPISGHRSVSWYQQTPGQGLQFLFEYFSETQRNKGNFPGRFSGRQFSNSRSEMNVSTLELGDSALYLCASSLRGNQETQYFGPGTRLLVL.

J is TRBJ1-1 and V is TRBV6-1; a weak D match, TRBD1 (6 bases). V was cut by 4 bases and J by 0 bases, with 15 bases left in between. Germline loops: CDR1 MNHNS, CDR2 SASEGT. This CDR3 contains 16 residues. CDR3 in DNA: TGTGCCAGCAGTGCGCACAGGGCTTCCTTGAACACTGAAGCTTTCTTT. Translation gives CASSAHRASLNTEAFF.

The chain couples TRBV5-4 to TRBJ1-2; 7 nucleotides align to TRBD1. V shed 0 bases, J shed 7 bases, and the junction held 6 bases outside the gene matches. Per germline, CDR1 SGHNT and CDR2 YYREEE (reference sequence). The length of the CDR3 is 14 residues. The CDR3 nucleotides read TGTGCCAGCAGCTTGGCCGGGACAGCCCTTGGCTACACCTTC. This encodes CASSLAGTALGYTF.

The CDR3 loop reads CASSPRTGALPDTQYF. The DNA for the CDR3 is TGTGCCAGCAGCCCCCGGACAGGGGCCCTCCCAGATACGCAGTATTTT. The chain combines TRBV21-1 with TRBJ2-3; TRBD1 reflects the table's D call only, with no check against the DNA. TRBV21-1 is tagged as a pseudogene. The CDR3 consists of 16 residues.

At least ten counts were recorded for this clone. The V gene is TRBV7-2, the J gene TRBJ1-1; a weak D match, TRBD1 (5 bases). The CDR3 consists of 13 residues. Trimming stripped 3 bases from V and 5 bases from J, with 10 bases between. Germline V CDR1 and CDR2: SGHTA, FQGNSA. The CDR3 reads CASSFQGRTEAFF. CDR3 in DNA: TGTGCCAGCAGCTTTCAGGGTAGGACTGAAGCTTTCTTT.

The chain recombines TRBV19 with TRBJ2-7, with 10 bases lining up with TRBD1. CDR1 is LNHDA and CDR2 is SQIVND in the germline V gene (reference sequence). Losses at the gene ends were 7 bases for V and 3 bases for J; bases not matched to a gene: 6. CDR3 size: 14 residues. CDR3 nucleotide sequence: TGTGCCAGTACCCGGACAGGGGGTAACTACGAGCAGTACTTC. Encoded protein: CASTRTGGNYEQYF.

This rearrangement joins TRBV7-3 to TRBJ2-2; perhaps TRBD1 as D (5 bases). CDR3 size: 14 residues. Per the germline V gene, CDR1 is SGHTA and CDR2 is FQGTGA. V was shortened by 5 bases and J by 0 bases, with 7 bases between the two germline ends. For the CDR3, the DNA is TGTGCCAGCAGCCTAGGGGCGAACACCGGGGAGCTGTTTTTT. Translating gives CASSLGANTGELFF.